This TCR beta chain was recovered during a study of T cell repertoires in cytomegalovirus infection. In this sample, this clonotype turned up once. Its cognate antigen is unknown. Study-level findings and limits: HLA-C-restricted CMV-specific TCR beta clonotypes prevailed in the ex vivo response.

TCRdb re-called the reads with MiXCR, one entry per CDR3 protein. The data contain fewer than 550,000 distinct CDR3 sequences, 16% of them singletons. The TCR originated in a human donor in good health (CMV status not recorded). Some clones in this sample may be carry-over from other donors' samples. Material: CD8+ T cells from PBMCs.

Here the CDR3 DNA reads TGTGCCAGCTCACCGACAGTTCTCTACGAGCAGTACTTC. The encoded protein is CASSPTVLYEQYF. The chain employs TRBV18 and TRBJ2-7; possibly TRBD1 for D (5 bases). The V end lost 3 bases, the J end lost 3 bases, and 9 bases lay between the germline ends. Germline CDR1 reads KGHSH; CDR2 reads LQKENI. The CDR3 has 13 amino acids.